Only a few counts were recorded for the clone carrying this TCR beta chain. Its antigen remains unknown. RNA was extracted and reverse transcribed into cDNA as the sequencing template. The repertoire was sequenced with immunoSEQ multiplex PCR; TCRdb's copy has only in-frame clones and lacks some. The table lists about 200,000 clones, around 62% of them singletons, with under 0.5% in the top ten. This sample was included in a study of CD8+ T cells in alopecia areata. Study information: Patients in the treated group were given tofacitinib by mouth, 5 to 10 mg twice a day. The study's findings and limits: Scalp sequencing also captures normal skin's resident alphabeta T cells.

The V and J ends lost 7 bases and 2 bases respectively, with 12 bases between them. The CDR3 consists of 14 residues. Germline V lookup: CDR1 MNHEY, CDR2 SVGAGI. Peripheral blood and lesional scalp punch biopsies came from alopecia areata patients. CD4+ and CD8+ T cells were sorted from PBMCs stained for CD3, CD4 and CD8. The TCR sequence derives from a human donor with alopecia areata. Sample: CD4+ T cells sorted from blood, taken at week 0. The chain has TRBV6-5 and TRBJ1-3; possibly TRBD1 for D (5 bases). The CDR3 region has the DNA TGTGCCAGCAAGGTCGTGACAGCTGGAAACACCATATATTTT. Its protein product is CASKVVTAGNTIYF.